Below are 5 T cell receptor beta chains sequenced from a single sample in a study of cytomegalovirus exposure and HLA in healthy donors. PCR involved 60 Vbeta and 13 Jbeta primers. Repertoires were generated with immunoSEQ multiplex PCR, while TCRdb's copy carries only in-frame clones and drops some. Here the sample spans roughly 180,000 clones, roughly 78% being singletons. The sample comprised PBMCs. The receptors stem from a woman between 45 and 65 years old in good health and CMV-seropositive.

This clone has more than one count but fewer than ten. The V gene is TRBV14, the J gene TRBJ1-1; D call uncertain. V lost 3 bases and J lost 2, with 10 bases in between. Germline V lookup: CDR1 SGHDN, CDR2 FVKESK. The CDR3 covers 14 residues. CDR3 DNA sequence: TGTGCCAGCAGCCATCTGGGAGATAACACTGAAGCTTTCTTT. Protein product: CASSHLGDNTEAFF. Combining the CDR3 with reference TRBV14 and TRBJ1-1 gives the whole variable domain EAGVTQFPSHSVIEKGQTVTLRCDPISGHDNLYWYRRVMGKEIKFLLHFVKESKQDESGMPNNRFLAERTGGTYSTLKVQPAELEDSGVYFCASSHLGDNTEAFFGQGTRLTVV.

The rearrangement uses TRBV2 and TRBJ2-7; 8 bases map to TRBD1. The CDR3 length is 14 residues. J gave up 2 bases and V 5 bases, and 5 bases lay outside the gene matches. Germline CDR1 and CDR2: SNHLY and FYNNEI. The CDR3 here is CASSLDRGAYEQYF. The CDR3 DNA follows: TGTGCCAGCAGTCTAGACAGGGGAGCCTACGAGCAGTACTTC.

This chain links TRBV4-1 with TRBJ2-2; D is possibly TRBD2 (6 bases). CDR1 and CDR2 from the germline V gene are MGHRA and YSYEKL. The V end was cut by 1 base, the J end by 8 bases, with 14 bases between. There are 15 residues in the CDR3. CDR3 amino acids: CASSQVGGRRGELFF. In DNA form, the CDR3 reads TGCGCCAGCAGCCAAGTCGGGGGTCGTAGGGGGGAGCTGTTTTTT.

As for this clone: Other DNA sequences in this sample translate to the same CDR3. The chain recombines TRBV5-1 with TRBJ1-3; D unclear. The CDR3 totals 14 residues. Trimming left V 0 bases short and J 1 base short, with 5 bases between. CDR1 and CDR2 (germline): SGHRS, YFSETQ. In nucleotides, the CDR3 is TGCGCCAGCAGCTTGGGTCAATCTGGAAACACCATATATTTT. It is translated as CASSLGQSGNTIYF.

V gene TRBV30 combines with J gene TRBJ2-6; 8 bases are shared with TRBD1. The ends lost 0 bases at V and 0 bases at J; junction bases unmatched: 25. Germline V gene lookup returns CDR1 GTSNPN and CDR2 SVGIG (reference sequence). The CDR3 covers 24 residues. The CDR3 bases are TGTGCCTGGAGTGTTGGGAGTACAGGGGGGTCCTGGGGATGGGTTAACTCTGGGGCCAACGTCCTGACTTTC. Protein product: CAWSVGSTGGSWGWVNSGANVLTF.